This T cell receptor beta chain derives from a study of identical twins listed by TCRdb under 2016. Some background on the complete study: TCR alpha and beta repertoires from monozygotic twins, unrelated adults of various ages and cord blood were deep-sequenced to test whether fetal clonotypes persist. Replicate twin experiments were performed at different times using different library preparation protocols to rule out contamination.

This clonotype was seen more than once but under ten times. There is no known antigen for this receptor. No quality values exist for individual bases; no much larger clone is one base distant. Library preparation employed 5' RACE. Reads for this sample came from an Illumina HiSeq 2000. A universal primer binding site was introduced by template switching, and a unique molecular identifier was present in the final cDNA, enabling accurate counting of TCR cDNA molecules. Specific primers in the conserved constant-segment region were used to synthesize first-strand cDNA for the TCR alpha and beta chains. To control for contamination, every cDNA library carried two barcodes: a SMART-Mk sample barcode plus Illumina barcodes. TruSeq adapter sequences along with Illumina sample barcodes were introduced in two successive PCR steps. Sequencing of the TCR alpha and beta cDNA libraries was done on the Illumina HiSeq platform using custom primers. The authors processed their data as follows. Raw reads were processed with MiGEC to extract unique molecular identifiers, and MiXCR was used to determine CDR3 positions. Recombination models were inferred per individual with the repgenHMM and IGoR tools using an EM algorithm. Shared clonotype analysis was performed with the tcR package in R, normalizing sharing by the product of cloneset sizes. To study raw recombination free of thymic and clonal selection effects, out-of-frame nonproductive sequences were analyzed. TCRdb's own reprocessing of the public reads used fastp at Q25 and MiXCR and kept productive beta chains. Merged by CDR3 protein, the rows form single entries marked with the most common genes and DNA. None of the V and J calls come from the authors' own analysis; TCRdb made them. Within this sample are 200,000 to 300,000 distinct CDR3 sequences, with over 9.5% of them counted one time only. The top ten hold about 9% of the sample.

For this chain, trimming is 6 bases at the V end and 5 bases at the J end, and the number of junction bases without a gene match is 4. There are 14 amino acids in the CDR3, from cysteine to phenylalanine inclusive. Only the CDR3 region is kept as DNA, spanning 42 bases read in frame from base 1. The germline V gene specifies LGHNT as CDR1 and FRNRAP as CDR2. What the work shows at the level of the full study, not this receptor alone: Compared with coincidental sharing between unrelated individuals, out-of-frame TCR alpha sequences shared between twins showed an excess of sequences with low generation probability. Because the same donors could not be followed over many years, the conclusions depended on cross-sectional statistical analysis. A weaker excess of twin sharing was found in beta out-of-frame sequences because the signal-to-noise ratio was lowered by fewer shared sequences. Invariant T cells such as MAIT and iNKT could partly confound zero-insertion analyses, though diverse VJ usage argued against this for most clonotypes. Out-of-frame TCR alpha sharing in monozygotic twins was systematically underestimated by recombination models, whereas sharing between unrelated individuals was in agreement with the recombination models. Abundant cord blood beta clonotypes had fewer insertions, young adult naive repertoires showed a similar but weaker trend, and memory repertoires showed no such trend.

All donors were healthy Caucasians. Using Miltenyi CD45RO+ enrichment and human naive T-cell isolation kits, memory (CD45RO+) and naive T cells were isolated from PBMC. The sequence came from a man aged 45-65 years in good health. The chain is assembled from TRBV12-5 and TRBJ2-2, with 9 middle bases fitting TRBD1. Specimen: memory T cells sorted from blood. What the cell subset or site label conveys for this sample: CD45RO+ enriched T cells. The CDR3 reads as follows: CASGTGGETGELFF. Here is the DNA: TGTGCTAGTGGAACAGGGGGCGAAACCGGGGAGCTGTTTTTT.